This is a list of T cell receptor beta chains from one sample in a study of T cells in Graves' hyperthyroidism and ophthalmopathy. TCRdb reprocessed the multiplex PCR reads with MiXCR, giving one entry per CDR3 protein. Of approximately 350,000 distinct CDR3 sequences in the sample, approximately 14% were seen once. The sequencing sample was made of blood. These receptors all stem from a woman in her fifties or sixties with Graves' ophthalmopathy. CDR3s leave out the opening cysteine and the closing phenylalanine or tryptophan. The order of the fields is J gene, clone size, D gene, V gene, CDR3 protein. The D gene is left open where the match is weak. Clone size appears in some rows only: once, few, many, or a class for an expanded clone.

j_gene: TRBJ2-7
abundance: many
d_gene: .
v_gene: TRBV2
CDR3aa: ASSDPGSSYEQY

j_gene: TRBJ2-5
abundance: few
d_gene: TRBD1
v_gene: TRBV29-1
CDR3aa: SVSNRGETQY

j_gene: TRBJ1-1
abundance: many
d_gene: .
v_gene: TRBV5-1
CDR3aa: ASSPPGRDTEAF

j_gene: TRBJ2-2
abundance: .
d_gene: TRBD2
v_gene: TRBV19
CDR3aa: ASSEREFGELF

j_gene: TRBJ2-7
abundance: few
d_gene: .
v_gene: TRBV18
CDR3aa: ASSPLGPGGEQY

j_gene: TRBJ2-5
abundance: many
d_gene: .
v_gene: TRBV20-1
CDR3aa: SAPPPGLQETQY

j_gene: TRBJ2-7
abundance: .
d_gene: .
v_gene: TRBV7-2
CDR3aa: ASSLARLYEQY

j_gene: TRBJ2-3
abundance: .
d_gene: .
v_gene: TRBV5-1
CDR3aa: ASSGGPGRDLTDTQY

j_gene: TRBJ1-5
abundance: few
d_gene: TRBD1
v_gene: TRBV10-3
CDR3aa: AIGGTGGENQPQH

j_gene: TRBJ2-2
abundance: many
d_gene: .
v_gene: TRBV7-2
CDR3aa: ASSSSGGPGELF

j_gene: TRBJ2-5
abundance: many
d_gene: TRBD2
v_gene: TRBV20-1
CDR3aa: SAPPGLAGGETQY

j_gene: TRBJ2-1
abundance: .
d_gene: .
v_gene: TRBV24-1
CDR3aa: ATSGFGERRNEQF

j_gene: TRBJ2-7
abundance: few
d_gene: TRBD1
v_gene: TRBV3-1
CDR3aa: ASSQVAGGAGYEQY

j_gene: TRBJ1-3
abundance: few
d_gene: TRBD1
v_gene: TRBV12-3/TRBV12-4
CDR3aa: ASSLGRWTGEVGNTIY

j_gene: TRBJ2-7
abundance: many
d_gene: TRBD1
v_gene: TRBV13
CDR3aa: ASTLGQTYEQY

j_gene: TRBJ2-1
abundance: many
d_gene: TRBD2
v_gene: TRBV7-9
CDR3aa: ASSLALGRASYNEQF

j_gene: TRBJ1-1
abundance: .
d_gene: .
v_gene: TRBV3-1
CDR3aa: ASSQGDPVNTEAF

j_gene: TRBJ2-7
abundance: many
d_gene: .
v_gene: TRBV2
CDR3aa: ASRLSTSSPYEQY

j_gene: TRBJ2-7
abundance: many
d_gene: TRBD1
v_gene: TRBV18
CDR3aa: ASSVGQAYEQY

j_gene: TRBJ2-5
abundance: few
d_gene: TRBD2
v_gene: TRBV7-2
CDR3aa: ASSLSASGTFETQY

j_gene: TRBJ1-1
abundance: .
d_gene: .
v_gene: TRBV7-2
CDR3aa: ASSGWGSEAF

j_gene: TRBJ1-1
abundance: many
d_gene: .
v_gene: TRBV5-1
CDR3aa: ASSLGGAGARTEAF

j_gene: TRBJ1-2
abundance: many
d_gene: .
v_gene: TRBV5-6
CDR3aa: ASSLRAAVAAGYT

j_gene: TRBJ2-1
abundance: .
d_gene: .
v_gene: TRBV12-3/TRBV12-4
CDR3aa: ASSLRDRGSGSDF

j_gene: TRBJ2-3
abundance: few
d_gene: .
v_gene: TRBV5-5
CDR3aa: ASSLGAFTDTQY

j_gene: TRBJ2-3
abundance: few
d_gene: .
v_gene: TRBV4-1
CDR3aa: ASSQDLGSARGSTDTQY

j_gene: TRBJ1-1
abundance: few
d_gene: .
v_gene: TRBV3-1
CDR3aa: ASTQTSQNTEAF

j_gene: TRBJ1-6
abundance: few
d_gene: .
v_gene: TRBV19
CDR3aa: ASSPGTENSPLH

j_gene: TRBJ1-4
abundance: few
d_gene: TRBD1
v_gene: TRBV4-1
CDR3aa: ASSQGQGSEKLF

j_gene: TRBJ2-7
abundance: .
d_gene: TRBD2
v_gene: TRBV20-1
CDR3aa: SVRRTSGNEQY

j_gene: TRBJ1-2
abundance: many
d_gene: .
v_gene: TRBV10-3
CDR3aa: AISARGPRYGYT

j_gene: TRBJ2-6
abundance: many
d_gene: .
v_gene: TRBV11-2
CDR3aa: ASRGLRVNSSGANVLT

j_gene: TRBJ2-1
abundance: .
d_gene: .
v_gene: TRBV27
CDR3aa: ASSLGQNYNEQF

j_gene: TRBJ2-7
abundance: few
d_gene: .
v_gene: TRBV11-2
CDR3aa: ASSLNEGENKYEQY

j_gene: TRBJ1-2
abundance: .
d_gene: .
v_gene: TRBV27
CDR3aa: ASSPRVGLPNHGYT

j_gene: TRBJ1-5
abundance: few
d_gene: .
v_gene: TRBV6-4
CDR3aa: ASSSQQMGNQPQH

j_gene: TRBJ2-7
abundance: many
d_gene: .
v_gene: TRBV28
CDR3aa: ASSRDGDYEQY

j_gene: TRBJ2-1
abundance: .
d_gene: TRBD2
v_gene: TRBV11-2
CDR3aa: ASSLAPSGRGPTGEQF

j_gene: TRBJ1-5
abundance: many
d_gene: .
v_gene: TRBV5-1
CDR3aa: ASSLGVPGQH

j_gene: TRBJ2-3
abundance: .
d_gene: TRBD2
v_gene: TRBV7-9
CDR3aa: ASSLTHRREDSSGSRMSTDTQY

j_gene: TRBJ2-2
abundance: few
d_gene: TRBD2
v_gene: TRBV19
CDR3aa: ASSRVAGGIGELF

j_gene: TRBJ2-3
abundance: few
d_gene: TRBD2
v_gene: TRBV12-3/TRBV12-4
CDR3aa: ASSLSGGRWNTQY

j_gene: TRBJ2-2
abundance: few
d_gene: .
v_gene: TRBV14
CDR3aa: ASSRQGPRTGELF

j_gene: TRBJ2-3
abundance: many
d_gene: TRBD2
v_gene: TRBV12-3/TRBV12-4
CDR3aa: ASSYRGARTSGRLGTDTQY